Listed below are T cell receptor beta chains from one sample, sequenced in a study of early T cells in non-severe SARS-CoV-2 infection. TCRdb re-analysed the 5' RACE reads in MiXCR, keeping a single row per CDR3 protein. The table lists around 64,000 distinct CDR3 sequences, 10% to 15% of them singletons. The material sequenced was whole blood, taken at baseline. These receptors all come from an adult who was a healthcare worker with PCR-confirmed SARS-CoV-2 infection or an uninfected control (not recorded which). Each CDR3 is given with its conserved first and last residue. The order of the fields is V gene, J gene, CDR3 protein.

TRBV11-3	TRBJ2-7	CASSAIGQGYEQYF
TRBV7-2	TRBJ2-3	CASSLEHRTDTQYF
TRBV6-5	TRBJ1-1	CASSYSFRAGPTEAFF
TRBV24-1	TRBJ2-1	CATSARTTGGSYNEQFF
TRBV12-5	TRBJ1-1	CASAEDRAGTEAFF
TRBV18	TRBJ2-6	CASSPTTVSAGANVLTF
TRBV12-3/TRBV12-4	TRBJ2-4	CASSSDSSGNIQYF
TRBV5-6	TRBJ1-6	CASSLGHRDSPLHF
TRBV2	TRBJ1-1	CASSELENTEAFF
TRBV5-4	TRBJ1-1	CASSPAGAEAFF
TRBV6-2/TRBV6-3	TRBJ2-3	CASSYSTSTDTQYF
TRBV19	TRBJ2-7	CASSRDPYEQYF
TRBV5-4	TRBJ2-6	CASSPGTGGKGANVLTF
TRBV6-2/TRBV6-3	TRBJ2-4	CASTPTSGLAKNIQYF
TRBV7-6	TRBJ2-5	CASSLDRARETQYF
TRBV25-1	TRBJ2-7	CASSDFAEQYF
TRBV11-2	TRBJ2-1	CASSLTYYNEQFF
TRBV20-1	TRBJ2-7	CSAEDRDFYEQYF
TRBV6-6	TRBJ2-7	CASSKDRAYEQYF
TRBV19	TRBJ2-6	CASSFDRTTSGANVLTF
TRBV7-6	TRBJ2-7	CASSLATDYEQYF
TRBV27	TRBJ2-7	CASSLMTGGSYEQYF
TRBV19	TRBJ2-6	CASNGAGANVLTF
TRBV11-2	TRBJ2-2	CASSLTVNTGELFF
TRBV11-2	TRBJ1-4	CASSRGEKLFF
TRBV6-5	TRBJ1-1	CASSSLDSNTEAFF
TRBV5-1	TRBJ2-7	CASSRLAGGPGEQYF
TRBV5-4	TRBJ2-2	CASSLDRGNTGELFF
TRBV20-1	TRBJ2-7	CSVGANSYEQYF
TRBV10-3	TRBJ2-7	CAISDRQDSYEQYF
TRBV6-2/TRBV6-3	TRBJ2-2	CATHSGTDTNGELFF
TRBV11-2	TRBJ2-7	CASLPWGSTYEQYF
TRBV5-4	TRBJ2-1	CASRTGEDSSYNEQFF
TRBV27	TRBJ1-2	CASRGQADYGYTF
TRBV7-9	TRBJ1-1	CASSFESLLDTEAFF
TRBV5-1	TRBJ2-3	CASSLDGGRASTDTQYF
TRBV18	TRBJ2-1	CASSPLSYNTGNEQFF
TRBV27	TRBJ2-3	CASSEWDPTDTQYF
TRBV3-1	TRBJ2-1	CASSQAGRPEQFF
TRBV12-3/TRBV12-4	TRBJ2-2	CASSARDPNTGELFF
TRBV28	TRBJ2-7	CASSFISDSYEQYF
TRBV24-1	TRBJ1-4	CATSDFGGKLFF
TRBV7-9	TRBJ2-5	CASSKTGKQETQYF
TRBV28	TRBJ1-2	CASSSRARTGHYGYTF
TRBV20-1	TRBJ2-3	CSARNPLAGDSDTQYF
TRBV2	TRBJ2-7	CASSDGFHEQYF
TRBV5-1	TRBJ1-1	CASSLSLRGADTEAFF
TRBV5-5	TRBJ2-1	CASSLDYGYLTSYNEQFF
TRBV7-9	TRBJ1-2	CASHPQAGVGGYTF
TRBV12-3/TRBV12-4	TRBJ1-1	CASSRTGGENRAFF